The next 14 T cell receptor beta chains were all read from a single sample in a study of shared clonotypes between healthy human individuals. Data came from immunoSEQ multiplex PCR; TCRdb stores just in-frame clones and leaves some out. Here the sample spans around 2,000,000 clones, approximately 94% being singletons. CD45RO-negative, CCR7-positively selected cells formed the naive CD8 fraction, excluding terminally differentiated effector memory CD45RA+ cells. Sequenced: naive CD8+ T cells from PBMCs. These TCRs come from a young man in good health. Some clones in this sample may be carry-over from other donors' samples.

This rearrangement joins TRBV27 to TRBJ2-2; 8 nucleotides line up with TRBD2. CDR3 size: 15 residues. Germline V gives CDR1 MNHEY, CDR2 SMNVEV (reference sequence). V lost 6 bases to trimming and J lost 5 bases; unmatched junction nucleotides: 8. CDR3 amino acids: CASSWGTRRTGELFF. The CDR3 DNA sequence: TGTGCCAGCAGCTGGGGGACTAGAAGGACCGGGGAGCTGTTTTTT.

The V gene is TRBV5-5, the J gene TRBJ2-7; 11 nucleotides agree with TRBD2. The trim removed 3 bases at V and 3 bases at J, leaving 11 bases unmatched. The CDR3 runs 17 residues. Germline V lookup: CDR1 SGHKS, CDR2 YYEKEE (reference sequence). CDR3 protein: CASSYGTSGAGGYEQYF. The CDR3 nucleotides read TGTGCCAGCAGCTACGGGACTAGCGGCGCCGGTGGCTACGAGCAGTACTTC.

The rearrangement links TRBV10-3 to TRBJ2-1; 7 bases fit TRBD1. CDR3 length equals 14 residues. The ends lost 4 bases at V and 3 bases at J; junction bases unmatched: 3. Germline V gene data show CDR1 as ENHRY and CDR2 as SYGVKD. The CDR3 DNA follows: TGTGCCATCAGTGTTTCAGGGGGCTACAATGAGCAGTTCTTC. Amino acids: CAISVSGGYNEQFF.

The gene calls are TRBV5-4 and TRBJ1-1; tentatively, D is TRBD1 (6 bases). Germline assignment: CDR1 SGHNT and CDR2 YYREEE (reference sequence). The CDR3 has 15 residues. Trimming removed 0 bases from V and 3 bases from J, with 12 bases in between. The CDR3 sequence is CASSLGPGEDTEAFF. CDR3 sequence (DNA): TGTGCCAGCAGCTTGGGGCCAGGGGAGGACACTGAAGCTTTCTTT.

This chain connects TRBV6-1 to TRBJ1-5; D not certain. Germline CDR1 is MNHNS and CDR2 is SASEGT. The CDR3 loop spans 14 amino acids. The germline V and J ends were trimmed by 2 bases and 9 bases, with 14 bases remaining between them. Here the CDR3 reads CASSELVSQRPQHF. CDR3 in DNA: TGTGCCAGCAGTGAACTAGTCAGCCAGAGGCCCCAGCATTTT.

As to this clone: Additional DNA sequences in this sample encode the identical CDR3. J is TRBJ2-1 and V is TRBV4-3, with D perhaps TRBD2 (6 bases). The length of the CDR3 is 15 residues. V gave up 0 bases and J gave up 1 base, with 7 bases separating them. The germline V gene encodes CDR1 LGHNA and CDR2 YSLEER. In DNA form, the CDR3 reads TGCGCCAGCAGCCAAGATAGCGGTTCCTACAATGAGCAGTTCTTC. This sequence encodes CASSQDSGSYNEQFF.

This clone has a handful of counts. The chain employs TRBV7-9 and TRBJ1-3; D gene uncertain. Germline loops: CDR1 SEHNR, CDR2 FQNEAQ (reference sequence). The CDR3 spans 14 residues. The germline V and J ends were trimmed by 1 base and 8 bases, with 12 bases remaining between them. CDR3 loop: CASSLVSTLDTIYF. CDR3 DNA: TGTGCCAGCAGCTTAGTCTCTACTCTGGACACCATATATTTT.

The J gene is TRBJ2-3, the V gene TRBV5-6; a possible D gene is TRBD2 (5 bases). The V end lost 4 bases, the J end lost 13 bases, and 16 bases lay between the germline ends. The CDR3 spans 12 residues. CDR1 is SGHDT and CDR2 is YYEEEE in the germline V gene. The CDR3 DNA reads TGTGCCAGCAGCACCGGACTCCGAGGAAAGTATTTT. Translating it yields CASSTGLRGKYF.

This clone appeared once. This rearrangement joins TRBV28 to TRBJ1-2; 8 bases align to TRBD1. Germline V gene sequence: CDR1 MDHEN, CDR2 SYDVKM. The CDR3 consists of 15 residues. V was clipped by 6 bases and J by 7 bases; unmatched bases: 13. The CDR3: CASSTNDRGLGGYTF. Written as DNA, the CDR3 is TGTGCCAGCAGCACCAATGACAGGGGATTGGGTGGCTACACCTTC.

The V gene is TRBV5-6, the J gene TRBJ2-7, with no clear D. The V gene lost 3 bases and the J gene lost 4 bases, with 11 bases spanning the gap. Per germline, CDR1 SGHDT and CDR2 YYEEEE. This CDR3 is built from 13 residues. The CDR3 here is CASSSGHLYEQYF. CDR3 sequence (DNA): TGTGCCAGCAGCTCTGGCCACTTGTACGAGCAGTACTTC. Drawing the rest from reference TRBV5-6 and TRBJ2-7, the complete variable domain is DAGVTQSPTHLIKTRGQQVTLRCSPKSGHDTVSWYQQALGQGPQFIFQYYEEEERQRGNFPDRFSGHQFPNYSSELNVNALLLGDSALYLCASSSGHLYEQYFGPGTRLTVT.

J is TRBJ2-7 and V is TRBV27; D not resolved. This CDR3 spans 14 amino acids. V was cut by 8 bases and J by 0 bases, with 14 bases left in between. Germline assignment: CDR1 MNHEY and CDR2 SMNVEV (reference sequence). The CDR3 region has the DNA TGTGCCAGCCAAATGCAGGTGACCTCCTACGAGCAGTACTTC. Translation gives CASQMQVTSYEQYF.

The V and J genes are TRBV28 and TRBJ2-3, with 11 bases lining up with TRBD2. The V gene's germline CDR1 is MDHEN and CDR2 SYDVKM. This CDR3 is 16 amino acids long. V was clipped by 5 bases and J by 7 bases; unmatched bases: 11. The CDR3: CASSLPGLAELHTQYF. The CDR3 bases are TGTGCCAGCAGTCTCCCGGGACTAGCGGAGTTGCATACGCAGTATTTT.

Regarding this clone: The sample contains more than one DNA sequence encoding this CDR3. The gene calls are TRBV9 and TRBJ2-1; D may be TRBD2 (6 bases). V gave up 3 bases and J gave up 2 bases, with 15 bases separating them. This CDR3 is built from 16 residues. In germline, CDR1 is SGDLS, CDR2 YYNGEE. CDR3 amino acids: CASSGGRGTPYNEQFF. The CDR3 DNA sequence: TGTGCCAGCAGCGGAGGCCGGGGGACCCCCTACAATGAGCAGTTCTTC. Variable domain in full (rest from reference TRBV9 and TRBJ2-1): DSGVTQTPKHLITATGQRVTLRCSPRSGDLSVYWYQQSLDQGLQFLIQYYNGEERAKGNILERFSAQQFPDLHSELNLSSLELGDSALYFCASSGGRGTPYNEQFFGPGTRLTVL.

A word on this clone: In the same sample, other DNA sequences code for this CDR3. The chain joins TRBV19 to TRBJ1-5, with D perhaps matching TRBD1 (6 bases). Germline CDR1 and CDR2: LNHDA and SQIVND (reference sequence). The CDR3 is 14 amino acids. The ends were cut back, 6 bases at V and 0 bases at J, with 9 bases in the middle. This CDR3 reads CASSRDNSNQPQHF. CDR3 nucleotide sequence: TGTGCCAGTAGCCGGGACAATAGCAATCAGCCCCAGCATTTT.